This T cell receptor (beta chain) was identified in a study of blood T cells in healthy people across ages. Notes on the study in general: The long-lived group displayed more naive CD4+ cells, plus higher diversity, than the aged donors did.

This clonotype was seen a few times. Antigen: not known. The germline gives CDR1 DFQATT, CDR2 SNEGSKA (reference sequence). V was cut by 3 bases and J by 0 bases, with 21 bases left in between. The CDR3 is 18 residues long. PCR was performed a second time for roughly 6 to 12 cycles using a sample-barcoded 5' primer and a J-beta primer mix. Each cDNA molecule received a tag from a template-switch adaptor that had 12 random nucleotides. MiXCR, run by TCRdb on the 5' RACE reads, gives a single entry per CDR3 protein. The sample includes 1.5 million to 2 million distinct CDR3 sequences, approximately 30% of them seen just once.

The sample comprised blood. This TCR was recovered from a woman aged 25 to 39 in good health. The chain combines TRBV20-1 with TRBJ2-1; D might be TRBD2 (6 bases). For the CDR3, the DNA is TGCAGTGCTAGCCTACCGTGGGGGGAGAGGGGCTCCTACAATGAGCAGTTCTTC. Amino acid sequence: CSASLPWGERGSYNEQFF.